The 20 T cell receptor beta chains reported below all come from one sample, sequenced in a study of shared clonotypes between healthy human individuals. Naive CD8 cells comprised CD45RO-negative, CCR7-positively selected cells, excluding terminally differentiated effector memory CD45RA+ cells. Libraries were prepared by immunoSEQ multiplex PCR; TCRdb keeps only in-frame clonotypes and omits some of them. This table holds hundreds of thousands of clones, 90% to 95% found once. The sample consisted of naive CD8+ T cells sorted from blood. The receptors come from a woman in her thirties in good health.

This rearrangement joins TRBV28 to TRBJ2-7; 8 nucleotides match TRBD1. V lost 6 bases, J lost 3 bases, and 10 bases stayed unmatched. Germline-derived CDR1 and CDR2 are MDHEN and SYDVKM. This CDR3 contains 15 residues. CDR3 sequence: CASRFFIGQGYEQYF. CDR3 coding DNA: TGTGCCAGCAGGTTTTTTATCGGACAGGGCTACGAGCAGTACTTC. The full variable domain, completed using reference TRBV28 and TRBJ2-7, is DVKVTQSSRYLVKRTGEKVFLECVQDMDHENMFWYRQDPGLGLRLIYFSYDVKMKEKGDIPEGYSVSREKKERFSLILESASTNQTSMYLCASRFFIGQGYEQYFGPGTRLTVT.

This sequence joins TRBV9 and TRBJ2-1, with TRBD1 matching 7 bases. The ends lost 4 bases at V and 2 bases at J; junction bases unmatched: 6. The germline CDR1 and CDR2 sequences are SGDLS and YYNGEE. This CDR3 is built from 15 residues. The CDR3 protein is CASSSRQGPYNEQFF. DNA for the CDR3: TGTGCCAGCAGCTCCCGACAGGGACCCTACAATGAGCAGTTCTTC.

This clone was seen repeatedly, ten times or more. The chain recombines TRBV28 with TRBJ1-5; D is unresolved. The CDR3 covers 13 residues. Deletions cut 2 bases from V and 9 bases from J, with 11 bases between. Per the germline V gene, CDR1 is MDHEN and CDR2 is SYDVKM. This CDR3 reads CASSLRAYRPQHF. The CDR3 DNA reads as TGTGCCAGCAGTTTACGTGCCTACCGGCCCCAGCATTTT.

The rearrangement uses TRBV7-9 and TRBJ2-7, with D unresolved. CDR3 length equals 13 residues. Germline values: CDR1 SEHNR, CDR2 FQNEAQ (reference sequence). V dropped 3 bases and J dropped 3 bases, with 9 bases sitting between them. The CDR3 protein is CASSFHPLYEQYF. CDR3 sequence (DNA): TGTGCCAGCAGCTTCCATCCCCTCTACGAGCAGTACTTC.

The J gene is TRBJ2-1, the V gene TRBV27; D perhaps matches TRBD2 (5 bases). Germline lookup yields CDR1 MNHEY and CDR2 SMNVEV (reference sequence). V was trimmed by 1 base and J by 0 bases, leaving 10 bases between them. The CDR3 loop spans 16 amino acids. CDR3 residues: CASSLFSASSYNEQFF. As DNA, the CDR3 is TGTGCCAGCAGTTTATTTAGCGCCAGCTCCTACAATGAGCAGTTCTTC.

V is TRBV6-1 and J is TRBJ2-1, with 15 bases aligning to TRBD2. The CDR3 totals 16 residues. J gave up 7 bases and V 3 bases, and 4 bases lay outside the gene matches. Germline lookup yields CDR1 MNHNS and CDR2 SASEGT. CDR3 amino acids: CASSDGLAGGPNEQFF. DNA of the CDR3: TGTGCCAGCAGTGACGGACTAGCGGGAGGGCCAAATGAGCAGTTCTTC.

This chain connects TRBV5-1 to TRBJ1-6; no clear D. V gave up 2 bases and J gave up 0 bases, with 9 bases separating them. CDR1 is SGHRS and CDR2 is YFSETQ in the germline V gene. The CDR3 sequence is 16 residues long. As DNA, the CDR3 is TGCGCCAGCAGCTTAGCGGGGAGCTCCTATAATTCACCCCTCCACTTT. It encodes CASSLAGSSYNSPLHF.

J is TRBJ2-6 and V is TRBV15; unclear D gene. Trimming stripped 5 bases from V and 1 base from J, with 9 bases between. Looked up from germline, CDR1 is LNHNV and CDR2 is YYDKDF (reference sequence). This CDR3 contains 15 residues. CDR3 sequence: CATSVRLSGANVLTF. The CDR3, as DNA: TGTGCCACCAGCGTTAGGCTTTCTGGGGCCAACGTCCTGACTTTC.

V usage is TRBV7-7 and J usage is TRBJ1-2; tentative D call: TRBD1 (6 bases). The V gene's germline CDR1 is SSHAT and CDR2 FNYEAQ (reference sequence). Deletions cut 1 base from V and 2 bases from J, with 11 bases between. The CDR3 has 15 amino acids. The CDR3 region has the DNA TGTGCCAGCAGCTTAGGACTCGACAGGAACTATGGCTACACCTTC. The encoded protein is CASSLGLDRNYGYTF.

The gene calls are TRBV7-9 and TRBJ1-1; 7 nucleotides align to TRBD1. Germline CDR1 and CDR2: SEHNR and FQNEAQ (reference sequence). The J segment lost 8 bases and the V segment lost 8 bases, leaving 11 bases of the junction unmatched. The CDR3 consists of 13 residues. The CDR3 here is CASGTTGAGEAFF. CDR3 nucleotide sequence: TGTGCCAGCGGAACCACAGGGGCCGGGGAAGCTTTCTTT.

Points on this clone: Other DNA sequences in the sample encode the same CDR3. CDR3: CASSYGQGAGEQYF. The CDR3, as DNA: TGTGCCAGCAGTTACGGACAGGGGGCGGGAGAGCAGTACTTC. The chain combines TRBV6-5 with TRBJ2-7; 11 nucleotides align to TRBD1. The CDR3 is made up of 14 amino acids. The germline V gene has CDR1 MNHEY and CDR2 SVGAGI. After removal of 2 bases from V and 7 bases from J, the junction contained 4 bases not matched to a gene.

The chain recombines TRBV7-9 with TRBJ1-2; D is ambiguous. CDR3 length: 14 amino acids. The germline gives CDR1 SEHNR, CDR2 FQNEAQ (reference sequence). The germline V and J ends were trimmed by 1 base and 5 bases, with 11 bases remaining between them. CDR3 sequence: CASSLGPGGYGYTF. The DNA of the CDR3 is TGTGCCAGCAGCTTAGGGCCAGGCGGTTATGGCTACACCTTC. The full variable domain, its missing parts supplied by reference TRBV7-9 and TRBJ1-2, is DTGVSQNPRHKITKRGQNVTFRCDPISEHNRLYWYRQTLGQGPEFLTYFQNEAQLEKSRLLSDRFSAERPKGSFSTLEIQRTEQGDSAMYLCASSLGPGGYGYTFGSGTRLTVV.

The gene calls are TRBV7-8 and TRBJ2-3, with no clear D. CDR3 size: 15 residues. From germline, CDR1 is SGHVS and CDR2 FQNEAQ. V was shortened by 3 bases and J by 5 bases, with 15 bases between the two germline ends. This chain's CDR3 is CASSFFAGPKDTQYF. CDR3 nucleotide sequence: TGTGCCAGCAGCTTCTTCGCAGGCCCCAAAGATACGCAGTATTTT.

The CDR3 region is CASSPLISANEQFF. The CDR3 region has the DNA TGTGCCAGCAGCCCCCTAATCTCAGCGAATGAGCAGTTCTTC. The genes are TRBV4-2 and TRBJ2-1; no clear D. Germline V gene data show CDR1 as LGHNA and CDR2 as YNFKEQ. The CDR3 spans 14 residues. Trimming cost V 4 bases and J 7 bases, with 14 bases left between them.

The V gene is TRBV4-1, the J gene TRBJ1-3; D ambiguous. CDR1 and CDR2 from the germline V gene are MGHRA and YSYEKL. Trimming pared 2 bases from V and 6 bases from J, leaving 11 bases between. The CDR3 is made up of 14 amino acids. As DNA, the CDR3 is TGCGCCAGCAGCCAATCGCCCGTGGCAAACACCATATATTTT. This encodes CASSQSPVANTIYF.

This clone has a single count. This chain uses TRBV10-3 with TRBJ2-1, with 9 bases matching TRBD2. The CDR3 has 17 residues. The V segment lost 4 bases and the J segment 8 bases; nucleotides outside the gene matches: 15. Per germline, CDR1 ENHRY and CDR2 SYGVKD. The CDR3 DNA reads TGTGCCATCAGTGGGACCCCCGGGGTAGCGGGAGACTATGAGCAGTTCTTC. It translates to CAISGTPGVAGDYEQFF.

The genes are TRBV5-1 and TRBJ2-7, with 14 bases identical to TRBD2. This CDR3 contains 17 residues. CDR1 is SGHRS, CDR2 YFSETQ, per germline. The ends lost 0 bases at V and 3 bases at J; junction bases unmatched: 5. The CDR3 nucleotides are TGCGCCAGCAGCTTGGCCGGGACTAGCGGGAGAAACTACGAGCAGTACTTC. Its protein product is CASSLAGTSGRNYEQYF.

As to this clone: Different DNA sequences within this sample yield the same CDR3. The chain carries TRBV6-5 and TRBJ1-1; D unresolved. Trimming removed 0 bases from V and 2 bases from J, with 4 bases in between. The CDR3 is 13 residues long. Germline-derived CDR1 and CDR2 are MNHEY and SVGAGI. The CDR3 reads CASSYSSNTEAFF. The CDR3 DNA reads as TGTGCCAGCAGTTACTCATCAAACACTGAAGCTTTCTTT.

The V gene is TRBV2, the J gene TRBJ2-7; 8 bases agree with TRBD1. Germline V gene sequence: CDR1 SNHLY, CDR2 FYNNEI. The junction had 6 bases not matched to a gene; V was cut back by 3 bases and J by 2 bases. The CDR3 is 15 residues long. CDR3 DNA sequence: TGTGCCAGCAGTGAGGGACAGGACCCCACCTACGAGCAGTACTTC. This codes for CASSEGQDPTYEQYF.

This chain uses TRBV19 with TRBJ2-5; weak D call: TRBD2 (6 bases). CDR3 length: 15 amino acids. With 0 bases removed from V and 0 bases from J, the gap between germline ends came to 8 bases. Looked up from germline, CDR1 is LNHDA and CDR2 is SQIVND (reference sequence). The CDR3 spells CASSIDRENQETQYF. The CDR3 DNA sequence: TGTGCCAGTAGTATAGATCGGGAGAACCAAGAGACCCAGTACTTC.